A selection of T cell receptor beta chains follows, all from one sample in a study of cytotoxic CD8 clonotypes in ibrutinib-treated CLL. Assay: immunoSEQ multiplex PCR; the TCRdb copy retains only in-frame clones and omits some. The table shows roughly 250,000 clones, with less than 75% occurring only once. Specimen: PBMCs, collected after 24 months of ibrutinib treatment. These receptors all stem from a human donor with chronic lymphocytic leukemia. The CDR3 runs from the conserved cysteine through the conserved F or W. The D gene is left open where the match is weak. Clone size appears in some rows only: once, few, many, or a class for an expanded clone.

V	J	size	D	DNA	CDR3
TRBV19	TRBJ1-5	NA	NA	TGTGCCAGTAGTATGTATAATAGCAATCAGCCCCAGCATTTT	CASSMYNSNQPQHF
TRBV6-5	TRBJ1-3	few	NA	TGTGCCAGCAGTGTAACGGGTAACCCAAGCACCATATATTTT	CASSVTGNPSTIYF
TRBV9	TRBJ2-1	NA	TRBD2	TGTGCCAGCTCCGAGGGACTAGCCAACAATGAGCAGTTCTTC	CASSEGLANNEQFF
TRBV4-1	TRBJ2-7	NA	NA	TGCGCCAGCAGCCAAGGAGCCAGTTACGAGCAGTACTTC	CASSQGASYEQYF
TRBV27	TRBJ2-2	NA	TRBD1	TGTGCCAGCAGCATAACAGGGGGCGCGCCCGGGGAGCTGTTTTTT	CASSITGGAPGELFF
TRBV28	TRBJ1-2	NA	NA	TGTGCCAGCAGACGGGGGGTAGCTGGCTACACCTTC	CASRRGVAGYTF
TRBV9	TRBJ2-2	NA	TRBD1	TGTGCCAGCAGCGTAGATCAGGGGGCCTACACCGGGGAGCTGTTTTTT	CASSVDQGAYTGELFF
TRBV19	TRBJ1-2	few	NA	TGTGCCAGTAGTATGAAGGCAGCATATGGCTACACCTTC	CASSMKAAYGYTF
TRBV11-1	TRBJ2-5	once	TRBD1	TGTGCCAGCAGGACCTGGGACAGGGGCCAAGAGACCCAGTACTTC	CASRTWDRGQETQYF
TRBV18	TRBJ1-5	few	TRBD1	TGTGCCAGCTCAGCGTTGGACAGGATATGGGGCAATCAGCCCCAGCATTTT	CASSALDRIWGNQPQHF
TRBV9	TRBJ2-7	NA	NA	TGTGCCAGCAGCGTAGAGGGGCGCCCCTACGAGCAGTACTTC	CASSVEGRPYEQYF
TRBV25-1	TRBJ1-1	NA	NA	TGTGCCAGCCGGCCCACTGGAACTGAAGCTTTCTTT	CASRPTGTEAFF
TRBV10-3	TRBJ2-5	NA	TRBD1	TGTGCCATCAGTGAGTCGATGGACAGGGGGCGGGAGACCCAGTACTTC	CAISESMDRGRETQYF
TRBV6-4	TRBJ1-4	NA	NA	TGTGCCAGCAGGCCTACAGGGACAACTAATGAAAAACTGTTTTTT	CASRPTGTTNEKLFF
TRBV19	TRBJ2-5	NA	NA	TGTGCCAGTAGTATGGCAGGTTCGTACCAAGAGACCCAGTACTTC	CASSMAGSYQETQYF
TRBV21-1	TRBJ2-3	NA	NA	TGTGCCAGCAGCAAAAAGGGGGGATTGGGATATACGCAGTATTTT	CASSKKGGLGYTQYF
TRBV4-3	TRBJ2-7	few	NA	TGCGCCAGCAGCCTAGAAGATGGTTTGGGGCGCGAGCAGTACTTC	CASSLEDGLGREQYF
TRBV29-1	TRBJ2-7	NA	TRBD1	TGCAGCGTTGAGGCGGGGACAGGGGCGGGAGAGCAGTACTTC	CSVEAGTGAGEQYF
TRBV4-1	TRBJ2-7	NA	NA	TGCGCCAGCAGCCAAGTCGAGCTGGACCCGGGCTACGAGCAGTACTTC	CASSQVELDPGYEQYF
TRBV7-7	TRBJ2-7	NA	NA	TGTGCTAGCAGCTTATTTGGGGACTACGAGCAGTACTTC	CASSLFGDYEQYF
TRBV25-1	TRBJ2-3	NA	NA	TGTGCCAGCAGTGAATTCGGCGGCATGGAGCGCACAGATACGCAGTATTTT	CASSEFGGMERTDTQYF